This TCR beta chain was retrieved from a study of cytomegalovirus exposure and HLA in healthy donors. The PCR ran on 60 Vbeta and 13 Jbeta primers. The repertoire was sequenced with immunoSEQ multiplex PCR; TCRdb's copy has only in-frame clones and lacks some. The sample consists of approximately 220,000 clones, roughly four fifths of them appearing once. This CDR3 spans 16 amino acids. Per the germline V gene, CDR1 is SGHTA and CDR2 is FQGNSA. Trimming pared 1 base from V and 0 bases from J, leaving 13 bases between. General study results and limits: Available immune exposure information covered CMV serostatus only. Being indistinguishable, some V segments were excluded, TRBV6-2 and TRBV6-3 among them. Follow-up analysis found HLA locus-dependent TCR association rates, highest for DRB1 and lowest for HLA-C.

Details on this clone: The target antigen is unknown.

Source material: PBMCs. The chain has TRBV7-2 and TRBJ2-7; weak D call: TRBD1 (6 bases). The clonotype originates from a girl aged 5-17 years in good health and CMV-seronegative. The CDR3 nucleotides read TGTGCCAGCAGCTTAGGAGTAGGGGGTGTCTCCTACGAGCAGTACTTC. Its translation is CASSLGVGGVSYEQYF.